These 7 T cell receptor beta chains originate from one sample sequenced in a study of blood T cell repertoires in COVID-19. Method: immunoSEQ multiplex PCR; TCRdb's copy keeps in-frame clones and lacks some. The data contain 55,000 to 80,000 clones, 65% to 85% of them singletons. Sequences were obtained from peripheral blood. The receptors here all came from a man aged 50-59 years with active COVID-19.

V usage is TRBV7-2 and J usage is TRBJ2-5; maybe TRBD2 (5 bases). Germline lookup yields CDR1 SGHTA and CDR2 FQGNSA. V was clipped by 5 bases and J by 5 bases, with 15 bases between them. This CDR3 contains 14 residues. CDR3 DNA: TGTGCCAGCAGCCAAACTAGAGGTCTTGAGACCCAGTACTTC. Its translation is CASSQTRGLETQYF.

The chain has TRBV19 and TRBJ1-5; 9 bases map to TRBD1. CDR1 is LNHDA, CDR2 SQIVND, per germline (reference sequence). The V and J ends lost 6 bases and 1 base, in that order; junction bases with no gene match: 7. This CDR3 contains 16 residues. This CDR3 is CASRNAGQGSNQPQHF. The CDR3 bases are TGTGCCAGTAGAAACGCCGGACAGGGGAGCAATCAGCCCCAGCATTTT.

The chain links TRBV7-2 to TRBJ2-7; 7 bases agree with TRBD1. This CDR3 is 13 amino acids long. The germline CDR1 and CDR2 sequences are SGHTA and FQGNSA. The J segment lost 3 bases and the V segment lost 3 bases, leaving 2 bases of the junction unmatched. CDR3 in amino acids: CASSLTGYYEQYF. The CDR3 DNA reads TGTGCCAGCAGCTTGACAGGGTACTACGAGCAGTACTTC.

V gene TRBV6-5 combines with J gene TRBJ2-4, with a possible D match to TRBD1 (5 bases). This CDR3 has 16 residues. Trimming shortened V by 4 bases and J by 6 bases, and 19 bases separated the two germline ends. The germline V gene has CDR1 MNHEY and CDR2 SVGAGI. The CDR3: CASSSPSRVPGNIQYF. CDR3 DNA: TGTGCCAGCAGTTCCCCCTCCAGGGTGCCAGGAAACATTCAGTACTTC.

This clone was recorded a few times. V and J are TRBV4-1 and TRBJ1-4, with 8 bases that match TRBD1. V dropped 0 bases and J dropped 6; count of bases not matched to a gene: 6. The CDR3 covers 16 residues. Germline-derived CDR1 and CDR2 are MGHRA and YSYEKL. DNA for the CDR3: TGCGCCAGCAGCCAAGATGACGACAGGGGCCATGAAAAACTGTTTTTT. Encoded protein: CASSQDDDRGHEKLFF.

The chain carries TRBV27 and TRBJ2-2, with D perhaps matching TRBD1 (6 bases). The CDR3 has 16 residues. Germline V gene sequence: CDR1 MNHEY, CDR2 SMNVEV (reference sequence). The ends were cut back, 8 bases at V and 7 bases at J, with 23 bases in the middle. The CDR3 DNA reads as TGTGCCAGCCTCGATTTAGGGGCCAGGGGCAGCGGGGAGCTGTTTTTT. This gives the protein CASLDLGARGSGELFF.

The V gene is TRBV5-1, the J gene TRBJ2-1; 10 bases align to TRBD2. Per germline, CDR1 SGHRS and CDR2 YFSETQ. The CDR3 sequence is 17 residues long. J gave up 8 bases and V 0 bases, and 11 bases lay outside the gene matches. The CDR3 loop reads CASSLDSKREGQDEQFF. The CDR3 DNA reads TGCGCCAGCAGCTTGGACTCGAAGCGGGAGGGTCAGGATGAGCAGTTCTTC.